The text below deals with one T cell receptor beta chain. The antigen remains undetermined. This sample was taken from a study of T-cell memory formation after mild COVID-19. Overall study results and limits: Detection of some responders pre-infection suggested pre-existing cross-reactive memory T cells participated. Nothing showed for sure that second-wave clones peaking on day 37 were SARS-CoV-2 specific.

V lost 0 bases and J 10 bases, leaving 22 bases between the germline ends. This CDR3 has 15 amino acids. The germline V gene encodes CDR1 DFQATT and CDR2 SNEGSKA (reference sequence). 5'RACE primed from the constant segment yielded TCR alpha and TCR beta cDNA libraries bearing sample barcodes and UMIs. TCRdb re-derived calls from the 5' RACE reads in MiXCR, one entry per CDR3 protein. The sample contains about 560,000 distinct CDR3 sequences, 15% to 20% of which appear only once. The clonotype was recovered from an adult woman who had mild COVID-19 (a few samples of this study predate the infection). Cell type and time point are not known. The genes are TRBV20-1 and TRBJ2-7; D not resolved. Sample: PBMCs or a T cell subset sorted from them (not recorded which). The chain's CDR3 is CSARDLLNSDLVQYF. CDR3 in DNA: TGCAGTGCTAGAGATCTCCTAAACTCCGACCTAGTACAGTACTTC.